The text below deals with one T cell receptor beta chain. This sample was included in a study of T cell responses to AZD1222 COVID-19 vaccine. The data were produced by immunoSEQ multiplex PCR, yet TCRdb's version contains in-frame clones alone and is incomplete. The table shows roughly 100,000 clones, with about 90% occurring only once. This CDR3 spans 17 amino acids. Trimming pared 0 bases from V and 2 bases from J, leaving 14 bases between. Per the germline V gene, CDR1 is LGHDT and CDR2 is YNNKEL (reference sequence). This rearrangement joins TRBV3-1 (or the pseudogene TRBV3-2) to TRBJ2-1, with D tentatively TRBD2 (6 bases). This TCR was recovered from an adult in good health. This sample comprised peripheral blood, obtained on day 0 of AZD1222 vaccination. The CDR3 nucleotides are TGTGCCAGCAGCCAAGATTTTGGGGGGATGGCCTACAATGAGCAGTTCTTC. Its protein is CASSQDFGGMAYNEQFF.